This paragraph reports one T cell receptor (beta chain). TCRdb re-called the RT-PCR reads with MiXCR, one entry per CDR3 protein. This repertoire shows 650,000 to 800,000 distinct CDR3 sequences, 14% found once; its top ten account for 3% to 4.5%. CDR3 length equals 19 residues. Germline lookup yields CDR1 SGHRS and CDR2 YFSETQ. The V segment lost 4 bases and the J segment 4 bases; nucleotides outside the gene matches: 17. This TCR was sampled from a female donor in good health, serving as a healthy control. V and J are TRBV5-1 and TRBJ2-7, with TRBD2 identical over 13 bases. What was sequenced was memory CD4+ T cells from blood. DNA for the CDR3: TGCGCCAGCAGCCCTAGGACTAGCGGGAGCCCAAGTGCTGGGTACGAGCAGTACTTC. Amino acids: CASSPRTSGSPSAGYEQYF.